The source of this TCR beta chain is a study of T-cell reconstitution after alpha-beta-depleted transplantation in children. Unique molecular identifiers featured in how the TCRbeta library was prepared. TCRdb reanalysed the PCR reads using MiXCR and keeps one entry per CDR3 protein. The sample records hundreds of thousands of distinct CDR3 sequences, around 7.5% being singletons. About this clonotype itself: Its antigen is as yet unknown. A much bigger clone sits one base away, suggesting this may be a read error.

This CDR3 has 15 residues. Germline loops: CDR1 SGDLS, CDR2 YYNGEE. The J segment lost 4 bases and the V segment lost 1 base, leaving 7 bases of the junction unmatched. Study results and caveats: Several hundred rapidly expanded clones from non-depleted graft cells reportedly supplied alpha-beta T cells about two months post-transplant. From surviving recipient T cells and thymic progenitors came the high day-60 TCRbeta diversity observed in some patients.

V usage is TRBV9 and J usage is TRBJ1-1; 7 nucleotides align to TRBD1. This TCR derives from a male patient between 10 and 17 years old who had a stem cell transplant for acute lymphoblastic leukemia, so the T cells may come from the graft donor. The sequenced sample was PBMCs, mostly from graft donor cells, obtained 180 days after TCRalphabeta/CD19-depleted stem cell transplant. The CDR3 spells CASSVSTGVRTEAFF. The CDR3 region has the DNA TGTGCCAGCAGCGTATCAACAGGGGTGCGCACTGAAGCTTTCTTT. Looking up the rest from reference TRBV9 and TRBJ1-1 gives the full variable domain: DSGVTQTPKHLITATGQRVTLRCSPRSGDLSVYWYQQSLDQGLQFLIQYYNGEERAKGNILERFSAQQFPDLHSELNLSSLELGDSALYFCASSVSTGVRTEAFFGQGTRLTVV.